Described below is a single TCR beta chain sequence and its context. Antigen: not known. This sample is drawn from a study of blood T cells in healthy people across ages. General study results and limits: The authors considered diversity estimates from one million T cells to be underestimates. Age showed a roughly linear inverse relationship with TCR beta diversity per million T cells.

Total RNA, at least 5 micrograms per sample, was extracted from PBMCs. Germline lookup yields CDR1 LGHNT and CDR2 FRNRAP. The CDR3 contains 11 residues. V was pared by 2 bases and J by 10 bases, with 6 bases between. Combining a sample-barcoded 5' primer with a J-beta primer mix, a second PCR ran for roughly 6 to 12 cycles. TCRdb fed the 5' RACE reads into MiXCR, producing one record per CDR3 protein. The profile shows about 1.4 million distinct CDR3 sequences, approximately 60% of them singletons. The chain recombines TRBV12-5 with TRBJ2-1; D unclear. The source material was blood. This receptor was obtained from a man aged 18 to 30 in good health. The DNA of the CDR3 is TGTGCTAGTGGTTTGAAGAGAGAGCAGTTCTTC. This gives the protein CASGLKREQFF. The full variable domain, rest sourced from reference TRBV12-5 and TRBJ2-1, is DARVTQTPRHKVTEMGQEVTMRCQPILGHNTVFWYRQTMMQGLELLAYFRNRAPLDDSGMPKDRFSAEMPDATLATLKIQPSEPRDSAVYFCASGLKREQFFGPGTRLTVL.